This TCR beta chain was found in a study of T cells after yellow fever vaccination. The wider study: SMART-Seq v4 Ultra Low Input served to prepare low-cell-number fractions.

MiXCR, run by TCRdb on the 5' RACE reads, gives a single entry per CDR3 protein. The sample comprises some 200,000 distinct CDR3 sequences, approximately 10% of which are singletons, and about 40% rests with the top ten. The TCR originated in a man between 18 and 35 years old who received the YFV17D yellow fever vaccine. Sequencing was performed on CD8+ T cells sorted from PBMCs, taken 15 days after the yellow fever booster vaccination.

DNA for the CDR3: TGCGCCAGCAGCTCAAGGGGGGCGACTGAAGCTTTCTTT. This encodes CASSSRGATEAFF. The chain joins TRBV5-1 to TRBJ1-1; a weak D match, TRBD1 (6 bases). This CDR3 region has 13 residues. Trimming left V 3 bases short and J 5 bases short, with 11 bases between. Germline V gene data show CDR1 as SGHRS and CDR2 as YFSETQ.